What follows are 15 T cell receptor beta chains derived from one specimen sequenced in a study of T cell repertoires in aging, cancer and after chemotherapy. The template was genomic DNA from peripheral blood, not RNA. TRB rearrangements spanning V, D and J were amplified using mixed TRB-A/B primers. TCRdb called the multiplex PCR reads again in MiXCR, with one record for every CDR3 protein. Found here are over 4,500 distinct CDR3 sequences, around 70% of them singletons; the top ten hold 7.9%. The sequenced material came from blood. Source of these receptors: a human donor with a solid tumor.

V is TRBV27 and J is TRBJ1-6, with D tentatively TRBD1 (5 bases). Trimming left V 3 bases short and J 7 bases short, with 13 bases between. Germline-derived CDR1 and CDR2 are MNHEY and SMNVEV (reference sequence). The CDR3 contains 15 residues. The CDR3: CASSFGGTGNSPLHF. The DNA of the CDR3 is TGTGCCAGCAGTTTTGGGGGAACAGGAAATTCACCCCTCCACTTT.

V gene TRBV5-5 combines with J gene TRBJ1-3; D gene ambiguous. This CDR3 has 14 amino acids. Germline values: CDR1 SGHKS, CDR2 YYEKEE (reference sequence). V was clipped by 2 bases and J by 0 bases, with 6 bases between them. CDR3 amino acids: CASSLLFSGNTIYF. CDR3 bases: TGTGCCAGCAGCTTACTCTTCTCTGGAAACACCATATATTTT.

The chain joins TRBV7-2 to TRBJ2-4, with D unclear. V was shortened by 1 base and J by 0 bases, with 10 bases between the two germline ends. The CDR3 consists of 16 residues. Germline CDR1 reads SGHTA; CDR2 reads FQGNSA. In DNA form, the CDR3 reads TGTGCCAGCAGCTTAGACAGACGTCTAGCCAAAAACATTCAGTACTTC. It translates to CASSLDRRLAKNIQYF.

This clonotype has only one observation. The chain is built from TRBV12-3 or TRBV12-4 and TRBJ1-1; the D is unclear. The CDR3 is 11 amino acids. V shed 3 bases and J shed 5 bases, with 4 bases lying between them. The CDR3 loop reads CASSFGTEAFF. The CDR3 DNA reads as TGTGCCAGCAGTTTTGGGACTGAAGCTTTCTTT.

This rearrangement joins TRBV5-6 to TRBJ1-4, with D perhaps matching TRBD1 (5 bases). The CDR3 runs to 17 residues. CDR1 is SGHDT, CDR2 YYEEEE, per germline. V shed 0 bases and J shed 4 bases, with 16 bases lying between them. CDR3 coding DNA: TGTGCCAGCAGCTTGGCTGGGGGAGATCCGCATAATGAAAAACTGTTTTTT. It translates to CASSLAGGDPHNEKLFF.

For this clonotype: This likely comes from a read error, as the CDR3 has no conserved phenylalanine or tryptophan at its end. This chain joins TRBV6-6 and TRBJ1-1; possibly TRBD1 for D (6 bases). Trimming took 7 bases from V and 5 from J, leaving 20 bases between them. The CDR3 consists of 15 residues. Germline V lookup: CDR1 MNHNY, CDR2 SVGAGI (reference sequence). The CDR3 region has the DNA TGTGCCAGCACCCACTCAGGGGTTGTGTGGACTGAAGCTTTCCTT. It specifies CASTHSGVVWTEAFL.

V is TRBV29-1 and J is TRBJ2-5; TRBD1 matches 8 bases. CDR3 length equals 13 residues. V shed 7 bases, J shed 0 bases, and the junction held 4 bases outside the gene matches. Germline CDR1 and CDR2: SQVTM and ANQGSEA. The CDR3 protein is CSARDRHQETQYF. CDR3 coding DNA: TGCAGCGCAAGGGACAGGCACCAAGAGACCCAGTACTTC.

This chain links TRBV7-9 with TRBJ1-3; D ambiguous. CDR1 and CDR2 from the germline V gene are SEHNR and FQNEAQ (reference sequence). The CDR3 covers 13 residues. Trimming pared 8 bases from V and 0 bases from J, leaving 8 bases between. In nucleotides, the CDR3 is TGTGCCAGCGGGAAGGGCTCTGGAAACACCATATATTTT. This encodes CASGKGSGNTIYF.

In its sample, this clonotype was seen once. CDR3 loop: CASSFVPGSREQYF. DNA for the CDR3: TGTGCCAGCAGTTTTGTCCCAGGGTCTCGGGAGCAGTACTTC. The gene calls are TRBV28 and TRBJ2-7, with D possibly being TRBD1 (5 bases). Germline V lookup: CDR1 MDHEN, CDR2 SYDVKM. This CDR3 has 14 amino acids. Deletions cut 3 bases from V and 7 bases from J, with 16 bases between. The full variable domain, completed using reference TRBV28 and TRBJ2-7, is DVKVTQSSRYLVKRTGEKVFLECVQDMDHENMFWYRQDPGLGLRLIYFSYDVKMKEKGDIPEGYSVSREKKERFSLILESASTNQTSMYLCASSFVPGSREQYFGPGTRLTVT.

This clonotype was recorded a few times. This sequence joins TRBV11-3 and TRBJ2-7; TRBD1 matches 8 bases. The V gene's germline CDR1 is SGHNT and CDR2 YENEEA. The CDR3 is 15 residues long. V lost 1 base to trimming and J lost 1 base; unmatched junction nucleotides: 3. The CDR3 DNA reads TGTGCCAGCAGCTTAGTAGGACAGGGTTCCTACGAGCAGTACTTC. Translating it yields CASSLVGQGSYEQYF.

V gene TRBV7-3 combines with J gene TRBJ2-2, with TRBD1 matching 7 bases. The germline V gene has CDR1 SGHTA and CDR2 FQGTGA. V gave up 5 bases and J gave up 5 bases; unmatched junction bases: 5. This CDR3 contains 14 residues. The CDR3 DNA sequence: TGTGCCAGCAGCATACCGACAGGGACCGGGGAGCTGTTTTTT. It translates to CASSIPTGTGELFF.

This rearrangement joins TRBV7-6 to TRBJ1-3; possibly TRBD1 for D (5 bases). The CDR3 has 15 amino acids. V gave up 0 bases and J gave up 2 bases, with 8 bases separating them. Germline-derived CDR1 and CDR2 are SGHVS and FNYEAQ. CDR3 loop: CASSLAGGTGNTIYF. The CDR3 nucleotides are TGTGCCAGCAGCTTAGCGGGGGGAACTGGAAACACCATATATTTT.

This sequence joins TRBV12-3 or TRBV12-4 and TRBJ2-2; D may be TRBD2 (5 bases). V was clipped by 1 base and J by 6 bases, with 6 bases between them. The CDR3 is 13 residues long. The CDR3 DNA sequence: TGTGCCAGCAGTTTAGTAGCGCCCGGGGAGCTGTTTTTT. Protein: CASSLVAPGELFF.

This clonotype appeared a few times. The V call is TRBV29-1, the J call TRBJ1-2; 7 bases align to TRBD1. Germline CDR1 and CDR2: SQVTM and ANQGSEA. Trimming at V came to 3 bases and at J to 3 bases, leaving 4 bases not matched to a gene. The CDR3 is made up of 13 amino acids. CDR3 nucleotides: TGCAGCGTTGACTCTGGGACAGACTATGGCTACACCTTC. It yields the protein CSVDSGTDYGYTF. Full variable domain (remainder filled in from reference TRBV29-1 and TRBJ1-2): SAVISQKPSRDICQRGTSLTIQCQVDSQVTMMFWYRQQPGQSLTLIATANQGSEATYESGFVIDKFPISRPNLTFSTLTVSNMSPEDSSIYLCSVDSGTDYGYTFGSGTRLTVV.

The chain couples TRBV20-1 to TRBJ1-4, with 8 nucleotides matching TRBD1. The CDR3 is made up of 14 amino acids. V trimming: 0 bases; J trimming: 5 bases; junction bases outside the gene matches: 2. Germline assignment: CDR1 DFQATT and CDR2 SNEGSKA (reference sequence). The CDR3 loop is CSAREHRGNEKLFF. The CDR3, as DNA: TGCAGTGCTAGAGAGCACAGGGGGAATGAAAAACTGTTTTTT.